This T cell receptor (beta chain) derives from a study of blood T cell repertoires in COVID-19. Across the study: PBMCs, B-cell-depleted T cells, or T cells provided the cDNA or gDNA that made up the material.

Here immunoSEQ multiplex PCR was the method, and the copy in TCRdb shows in-frame clones only, minus some. The sample shows about 180,000 clones, 88% of them seen only once. Residents of over 20 US areas, aged about 18 to 89 years, made up the participants. Two negative PCRs, clearance, or symptom resolution characterized the recovered Cohort 3 donors. This CDR3 has 15 amino acids. Germline V CDR1 and CDR2: SEHNR, FQNEAQ (reference sequence). The V segment lost 1 base and the J segment 4 bases; nucleotides outside the gene matches: 5. The chain carries TRBV7-9 and TRBJ2-5; TRBD2 agrees at 8 bases. The source is a woman under 30 who had recovered from COVID-19. The sequencing sample was made of PBMCs or T cells enriched from blood (not recorded which). Written as DNA, the CDR3 is TGTGCCAGCAGCTTAGTTGTAGCGGGGCGAGAGACCCAGTACTTC. This translates into CASSLVVAGRETQYF.